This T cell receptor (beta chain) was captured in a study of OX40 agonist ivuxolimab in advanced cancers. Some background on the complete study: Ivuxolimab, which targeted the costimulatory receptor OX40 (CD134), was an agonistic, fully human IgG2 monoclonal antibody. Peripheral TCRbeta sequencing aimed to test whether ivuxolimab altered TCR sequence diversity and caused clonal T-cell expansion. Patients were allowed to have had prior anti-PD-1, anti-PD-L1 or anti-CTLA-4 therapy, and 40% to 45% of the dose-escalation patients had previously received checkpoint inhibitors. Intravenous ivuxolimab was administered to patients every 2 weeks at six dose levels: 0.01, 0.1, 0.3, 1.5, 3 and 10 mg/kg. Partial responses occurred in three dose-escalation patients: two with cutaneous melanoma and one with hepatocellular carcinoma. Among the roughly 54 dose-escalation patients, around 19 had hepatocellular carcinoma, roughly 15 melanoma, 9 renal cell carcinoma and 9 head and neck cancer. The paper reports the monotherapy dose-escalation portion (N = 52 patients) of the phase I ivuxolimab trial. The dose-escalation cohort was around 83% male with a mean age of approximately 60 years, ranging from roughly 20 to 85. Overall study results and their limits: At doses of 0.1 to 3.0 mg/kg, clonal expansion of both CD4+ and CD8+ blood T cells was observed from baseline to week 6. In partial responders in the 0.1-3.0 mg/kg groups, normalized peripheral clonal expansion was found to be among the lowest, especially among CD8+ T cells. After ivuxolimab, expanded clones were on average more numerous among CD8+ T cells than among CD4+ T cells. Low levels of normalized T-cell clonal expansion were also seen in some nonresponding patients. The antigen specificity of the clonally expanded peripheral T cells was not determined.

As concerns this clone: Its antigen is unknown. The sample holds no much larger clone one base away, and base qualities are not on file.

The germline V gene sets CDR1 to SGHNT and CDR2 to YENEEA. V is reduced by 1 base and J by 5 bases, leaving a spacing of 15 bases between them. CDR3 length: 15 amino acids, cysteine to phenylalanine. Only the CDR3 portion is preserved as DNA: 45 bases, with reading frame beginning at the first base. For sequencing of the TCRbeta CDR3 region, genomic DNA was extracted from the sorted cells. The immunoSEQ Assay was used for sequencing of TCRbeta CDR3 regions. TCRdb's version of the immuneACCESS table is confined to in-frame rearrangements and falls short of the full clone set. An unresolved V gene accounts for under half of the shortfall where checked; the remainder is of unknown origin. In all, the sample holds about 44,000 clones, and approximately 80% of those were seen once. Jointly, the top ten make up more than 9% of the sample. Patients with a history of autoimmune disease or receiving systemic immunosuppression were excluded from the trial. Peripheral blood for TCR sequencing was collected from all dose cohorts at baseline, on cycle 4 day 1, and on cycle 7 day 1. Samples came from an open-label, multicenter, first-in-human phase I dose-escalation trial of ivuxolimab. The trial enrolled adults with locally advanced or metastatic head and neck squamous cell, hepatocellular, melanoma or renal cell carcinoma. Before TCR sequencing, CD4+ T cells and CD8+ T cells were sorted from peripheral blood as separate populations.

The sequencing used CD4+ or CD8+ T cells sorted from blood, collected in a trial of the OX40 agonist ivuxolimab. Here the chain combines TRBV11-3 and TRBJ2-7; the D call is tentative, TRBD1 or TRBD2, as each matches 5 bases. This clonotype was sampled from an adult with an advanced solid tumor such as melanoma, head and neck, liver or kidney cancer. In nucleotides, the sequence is TGTGCCAGCAGCTTAGGGGACGGAGTCTGGGACGAGCAGTACTTC. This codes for CASSLGDGVWDEQYF.